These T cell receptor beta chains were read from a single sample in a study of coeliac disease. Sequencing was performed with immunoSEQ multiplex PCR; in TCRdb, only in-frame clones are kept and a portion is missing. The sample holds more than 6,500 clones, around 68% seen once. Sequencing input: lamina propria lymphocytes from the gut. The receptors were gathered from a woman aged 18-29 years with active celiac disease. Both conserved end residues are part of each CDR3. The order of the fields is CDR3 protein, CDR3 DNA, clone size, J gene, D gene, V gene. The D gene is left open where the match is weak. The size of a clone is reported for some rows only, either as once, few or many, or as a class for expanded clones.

CDR3 protein: CASTSYVATDTQYF
CDR3 DNA: TGTGCCAGCACTTCTTATGTGGCAACAGATACGCAGTATTTT
clone size: -
J gene: TRBJ2-3
D gene: -
V gene: TRBV2

CDR3 protein: CASSQGPSGSLMVDEQYF
CDR3 DNA: TGTGCCAGCAGCCAAGGGCCTAGCGGGAGCCTAATGGTCGACGAGCAGTACTTC
clone size: -
J gene: TRBJ2-7
D gene: TRBD2
V gene: TRBV4-2

CDR3 protein: CASSLWGGNSNQPQHF
CDR3 DNA: TGTGCCAGCAGCTTGTGGGGGGGTAATAGCAATCAGCCCCAGCATTTT
clone size: -
J gene: TRBJ1-5
D gene: -
V gene: TRBV5-4

CDR3 protein: CASSLSRVRGYTF
CDR3 DNA: TGTGCCAGCAGTTTGTCCAGGGTACGTGGCTACACCTTC
clone size: -
J gene: TRBJ1-2
D gene: -
V gene: TRBV28

CDR3 protein: CAISQGTDTQYF
CDR3 DNA: TGTGCCATCAGTCAGGGAACAGATACGCAGTATTTT
clone size: -
J gene: TRBJ2-3
D gene: -
V gene: TRBV10-3

CDR3 protein: CASSSLQGRDGYTF
CDR3 DNA: TGTGCCAGCAGCTCCCTACAGGGTAGGGATGGCTACACCTTC
clone size: -
J gene: TRBJ1-2
D gene: -
V gene: TRBV7-2

CDR3 protein: CASSRGGPSTDTQYF
CDR3 DNA: TGTGCCAGCAGCCGGGGGGGACCAAGCACAGATACGCAGTATTTT
clone size: -
J gene: TRBJ2-3
D gene: TRBD2
V gene: TRBV7-9

CDR3 protein: CASSLEATRGFSHGYTF
CDR3 DNA: TGTGCCAGCAGCTTAGAGGCAACCCGGGGGTTTTCTCATGGCTACACCTTC
clone size: -
J gene: TRBJ1-2
D gene: -
V gene: TRBV11-2

CDR3 protein: CARWDSLYNEQFF
CDR3 DNA: TGTGCCCGGTGGGACAGCCTCTACAATGAGCAGTTCTTC
clone size: -
J gene: TRBJ2-1
D gene: TRBD1
V gene: TRBV6-4

CDR3 protein: CASTTSGQETQYF
CDR3 DNA: TGTGCCAGCACCACTAGCGGACAAGAGACCCAGTACTTC
clone size: -
J gene: TRBJ2-5
D gene: TRBD2
V gene: TRBV6-6

CDR3 protein: CASTKAAYEQYF
CDR3 DNA: TGTGCCAGCACCAAAGCGGCCTACGAGCAGTACTTC
clone size: -
J gene: TRBJ2-7
D gene: -
V gene: TRBV7-9

CDR3 protein: CASSQVYARGGDYEQYF
CDR3 DNA: TGCGCCAGCAGCCAAGTTTATGCTCGGGGAGGGGACTACGAGCAGTACTTC
clone size: -
J gene: TRBJ2-7
D gene: TRBD2
V gene: TRBV4-1

CDR3 protein: CASSLRDRENGNTIYF
CDR3 DNA: TGTGCCAGCAGCCTGAGGGACAGGGAAAATGGAAACACCATATATTTT
clone size: once
J gene: TRBJ1-3
D gene: TRBD1
V gene: TRBV14

CDR3 protein: CASKGLAGSEQYF
CDR3 DNA: TGTGCCAGCAAGGGACTAGCGGGGAGTGAGCAGTACTTC
clone size: few
J gene: TRBJ2-7
D gene: TRBD2
V gene: TRBV2

CDR3 protein: CASSIGGLADLYEQYF
CDR3 DNA: TGTGCCAGTAGTATAGGGGGACTAGCGGATTTATACGAGCAGTACTTC
clone size: -
J gene: TRBJ2-7
D gene: TRBD2
V gene: TRBV19

CDR3 protein: CASSQAVLTGQPQHF
CDR3 DNA: TGTGCCAGCAGCCAAGCTGTCCTAACCGGTCAGCCCCAGCATTTT
clone size: -
J gene: TRBJ1-5
D gene: -
V gene: TRBV4-2

CDR3 protein: CASSVYPWSTDTQYF
CDR3 DNA: TGTGCCAGCAGCGTCTATCCCTGGAGCACAGATACGCAGTATTTT
clone size: -
J gene: TRBJ2-3
D gene: -
V gene: TRBV7-9

CDR3 protein: CASSITGLGDEQYF
CDR3 DNA: TGTGCCAGCAGCATAACGGGACTCGGGGACGAGCAGTACTTC
clone size: -
J gene: TRBJ2-7
D gene: -
V gene: TRBV21-1

CDR3 protein: CASSPRTGVQETQYF
CDR3 DNA: TGTGCCAGCAGCCCGCGGACAGGGGTGCAAGAGACCCAGTACTTC
clone size: -
J gene: TRBJ2-5
D gene: TRBD1
V gene: TRBV7-8

CDR3 protein: CASSLTGGYNSPLHF
CDR3 DNA: TGCGCCAGCAGCTTGACGGGAGGGTATAATTCACCCCTCCACTTT
clone size: few
J gene: TRBJ1-6
D gene: -
V gene: TRBV5-1

CDR3 protein: CASSDGTSGYNEQFF
CDR3 DNA: TGTGCCAGCAGCGACGGGACTAGCGGGTACAATGAGCAGTTCTTC
clone size: -
J gene: TRBJ2-1
D gene: TRBD2
V gene: TRBV7-9

CDR3 protein: CASSLESVRGFKDEQFF
CDR3 DNA: TGTGCCAGCAGCTTGGAATCTGTTCGGGGATTCAAGGATGAGCAGTTCTTC
clone size: -
J gene: TRBJ2-1
D gene: -
V gene: TRBV5-8

CDR3 protein: CASSDQRAGVETQYF
CDR3 DNA: TGTGCCAGCAGTGACCAGAGGGCGGGAGTTGAGACCCAGTACTTC
clone size: -
J gene: TRBJ2-5
D gene: TRBD2
V gene: TRBV6-1

CDR3 protein: CAWSTSYYEQYF
CDR3 DNA: TGTGCCTGGAGTACTAGCTACTACGAGCAGTACTTC
clone size: few
J gene: TRBJ2-7
D gene: -
V gene: TRBV30

CDR3 protein: CASSGGLAASTDTQYF
CDR3 DNA: TGTGCCAGCAGTGGGGGACTAGCGGCTAGCACAGATACGCAGTATTTT
clone size: -
J gene: TRBJ2-3
D gene: TRBD2
V gene: TRBV2

CDR3 protein: CASGQTDTQYF
CDR3 DNA: TGTGCCAGCGGACAAACAGATACGCAGTATTTT
clone size: -
J gene: TRBJ2-3
D gene: -
V gene: TRBV7-9

CDR3 protein: CASSGTIRDRVMGELFF
CDR3 DNA: TGCGCCAGCAGCGGAACAATAAGGGACAGGGTGATGGGGGAGCTGTTTTTT
clone size: -
J gene: TRBJ2-2
D gene: TRBD1
V gene: TRBV5-1

CDR3 protein: CASSSFMNTEAFF
CDR3 DNA: TGTGCCAGCAGTTCATTCATGAACACTGAAGCTTTCTTT
clone size: -
J gene: TRBJ1-1
D gene: -
V gene: TRBV2

CDR3 protein: CASSLRGERSYEQYF
CDR3 DNA: TGTGCCAGCAGCTTACGGGGAGAGAGGTCCTACGAGCAGTACTTC
clone size: -
J gene: TRBJ2-7
D gene: -
V gene: TRBV7-2

CDR3 protein: CASSAPGTVYEQYF
CDR3 DNA: TGTGCCAGCAGTGCCCCCGGGACAGTCTACGAGCAGTACTTC
clone size: -
J gene: TRBJ2-7
D gene: TRBD1
V gene: TRBV6-1

CDR3 protein: CASSLSTGAGYTF
CDR3 DNA: TGTGCCAGCAGTTTATCGACAGGGGCAGGCTACACCTTC
clone size: once
J gene: TRBJ1-2
D gene: TRBD1
V gene: TRBV28

CDR3 protein: CASSPGQGNQPQHF
CDR3 DNA: TGCGCCAGCAGCCCGGGACAGGGAAATCAGCCCCAGCATTTT
clone size: -
J gene: TRBJ1-5
D gene: TRBD1
V gene: TRBV5-1

CDR3 protein: CASSSLLDGLQETQYF
CDR3 DNA: TGTGCCAGTAGTTCTTTATTAGACGGACTTCAAGAGACCCAGTACTTC
clone size: few
J gene: TRBJ2-5
D gene: -
V gene: TRBV19

CDR3 protein: CASSEAGPGLAGTHTGELFF
CDR3 DNA: TGTGCCAGCAGTGAAGCGGGACCGGGACTAGCGGGGACCCACACCGGGGAGCTGTTTTTT
clone size: -
J gene: TRBJ2-2
D gene: TRBD2
V gene: TRBV2

CDR3 protein: CASSLAGGLSEQYF
CDR3 DNA: TGTGCCAGCAGTTTAGCGGGAGGGCTAAGCGAGCAGTACTTC
clone size: -
J gene: TRBJ2-7
D gene: TRBD2
V gene: TRBV6-1

CDR3 protein: CAIRALTGTGSTGELFF
CDR3 DNA: TGTGCCATCAGGGCCCTTACCGGGACAGGGAGCACCGGGGAGCTGTTTTTT
clone size: -
J gene: TRBJ2-2
D gene: TRBD1
V gene: TRBV10-3

CDR3 protein: CASSREGSSTEAFF
CDR3 DNA: TGTGCCAGCAGCCGGGAGGGGTCCAGCACTGAAGCTTTCTTT
clone size: -
J gene: TRBJ1-1
D gene: -
V gene: TRBV2

CDR3 protein: CASSLGELRGHTQYF
CDR3 DNA: TGCGCCAGCAGCTTGGGTGAGCTACGGGGTCATACGCAGTATTTT
clone size: -
J gene: TRBJ2-3
D gene: -
V gene: TRBV5-1

CDR3 protein: CASSQGPGLAGTSTDTQYF
CDR3 DNA: TGCGCCAGCAGCCAAGGACCCGGACTAGCGGGCACTTCCACAGATACGCAGTATTTT
clone size: -
J gene: TRBJ2-3
D gene: TRBD2
V gene: TRBV4-1

CDR3 protein: CASSQGTGEKLFF
CDR3 DNA: TGTGCCAGCAGCCAGGGGACCGGCGAAAAACTGTTTTTT
clone size: -
J gene: TRBJ1-4
D gene: -
V gene: TRBV5-4

CDR3 protein: CASSEAAGSRYPYEQYF
CDR3 DNA: TGTGCCAGCAGTGAAGCTGCGGGGTCTCGGTACCCCTACGAGCAGTACTTC
clone size: -
J gene: TRBJ2-7
D gene: -
V gene: TRBV2

CDR3 protein: CASSDEVGGTGTDTQYF
CDR3 DNA: TGCGCCAGCAGTGATGAGGTGGGGGGTACTGGCACAGATACGCAGTATTTT
clone size: -
J gene: TRBJ2-3
D gene: -
V gene: TRBV10-2